The next 28 T cell receptor beta chains were all read from a single sample in a study of PD-1 blockade in classical Hodgkin lymphoma. TCRdb keeps only in-frame clones here, not all; method: immunoSEQ multiplex PCR. The sample has about 92,000 clones, 83% seen once. Noted time point: cycle 4 day 1 (C4D1), after five to seven weeks of nivolumab. There was relapse after autologous stem cell transplantation in every patient, and there was variation in brentuximab vedotin exposure. Sequenced here: peripheral blood mononuclear cells (PBMCs), sampled before the fourth cycle of nivolumab. These receptors came from a human donor with classical Hodgkin lymphoma.

The chain employs TRBV11-2 and TRBJ2-1; 7 nucleotides match TRBD2. The V segment lost 5 bases and the J segment 10 bases; nucleotides outside the gene matches: 5. The CDR3 is 12 amino acids. Germline V CDR1 and CDR2: SGHAT, FQNNGV. The CDR3 here is CASSPTSAEQFF. As DNA, the CDR3 is TGTGCCAGCAGCCCTACTAGCGCGGAGCAGTTCTTC.

The table lists this clone with a few counts. The junction differs from germline at one of its ends, possibly a read error. The V gene is TRBV6-6, the J gene TRBJ1-6; D call uncertain. Germline V gives CDR1 MNHNY, CDR2 SVGAGI (reference sequence). CDR3 length: 13 residues. CDR3 sequence (DNA): TGTGCCAGCAGTCACTCCTATAATTCACCCCTCCACTTT. The encoded protein is CASSHSYNSPLHF.

The chain employs TRBV5-4 and TRBJ2-5; D might be TRBD2 (6 bases). Germline V CDR1 and CDR2: SGHNT, YYREEE (reference sequence). Trimming cost V 4 bases and J 0 bases, with 13 bases left between them. The CDR3 contains 15 residues. The CDR3 DNA reads as TGTGCCAGCAGCCCCGGGACTTCGTACCAAGAGACCCAGTACTTC. Its translation: CASSPGTSYQETQYF.

This clone is a singleton in its sample. This sequence joins TRBV30 and TRBJ2-3, with a weak D call TRBD1 (5 bases). This CDR3 has 14 residues. Trimming took off 1 base at V and 4 bases at J, with 12 bases between the two ends. Germline values: CDR1 GTSNPN, CDR2 SVGIG (reference sequence). The DNA of the CDR3 is TGTGCCTGGAGTGGACAGCCGGAGCCAGATACGCAGTATTTT. Residues: CAWSGQPEPDTQYF.

This chain connects TRBV18 to TRBJ2-3, with D hard to call. Germline CDR1 is KGHSH and CDR2 is LQKENI. The CDR3 has 14 residues. Trimming took off 10 bases at V and 0 bases at J, with 14 bases between the two ends. This chain's CDR3 is CATRGQISTDTQYF. The CDR3 coding sequence is TGTGCCACCCGTGGGCAGATTAGCACAGATACGCAGTATTTT.

The chain couples TRBV6-1 to TRBJ1-1, with 9 bases fitting TRBD1. The CDR3 runs 13 residues. The germline V gene has CDR1 MNHNS and CDR2 SASEGT. The V segment lost 5 bases and the J segment 11 bases; nucleotides outside the gene matches: 9. CDR3 bases: TGTGCCAGCAGTTTTACAGGGGGCGGCTTCGCTTTCTTT. Its translation is CASSFTGGGFAFF.

V and J are TRBV5-1 and TRBJ1-6; TRBD1 matches 7 bases. Per germline, CDR1 SGHRS and CDR2 YFSETQ. Trimming cost V 4 bases and J 2 bases; bases outside gene matches: 3. The length of the CDR3 is 15 residues. CDR3 nucleotides: TGCGCCAGCAGCACGGACAGGCCCTATAATTCACCCCTCCACTTT. This codes for CASSTDRPYNSPLHF.

This clone was counted only a few times. The J gene is TRBJ2-7, the V gene TRBV19; 9 nucleotides agree with TRBD1. This CDR3 spans 12 amino acids. V shed 9 bases, J shed 5 bases, and the junction held 5 bases outside the gene matches. Germline lookup yields CDR1 LNHDA and CDR2 SQIVND (reference sequence). Here the CDR3 reads CASQGQGNEQYF. For the CDR3, the DNA is TGTGCCAGCCAAGGACAGGGGAACGAGCAGTACTTC.

The chain has TRBV28 and TRBJ2-1; D not resolved. The ends were cut back, 7 bases at V and 0 bases at J, with 13 bases in the middle. The CDR3 consists of 15 residues. Germline V gene lookup returns CDR1 MDHEN and CDR2 SYDVKM. CDR3 sequence reads: CASTSPGGSYNEQFF. The CDR3 region has the DNA TGTGCCAGCACCTCCCCGGGCGGCTCCTACAATGAGCAGTTCTTC.

The chain has TRBV6-5 and TRBJ2-3; tentatively, D is TRBD1 (6 bases). The V end was cut by 8 bases, the J end by 0 bases, with 12 bases between. The CDR3 is made up of 14 amino acids. The germline gives CDR1 MNHEY, CDR2 SVGAGI. The DNA of the CDR3 is TGTGCCAGCCAGGGGCTAGGGAGCACAGATACGCAGTATTTT. Protein sequence: CASQGLGSTDTQYF.

This chain joins TRBV19 and TRBJ1-1; D call uncertain. Germline CDR1 reads LNHDA; CDR2 reads SQIVND (reference sequence). CDR3 length: 14 residues. Trimming cost V 3 bases and J 2 bases, with 10 bases left between them. CDR3 nucleotide sequence: TGTGCCAGTAGTATCCCCCAGCCTAACACTGAAGCTTTCTTT. It specifies CASSIPQPNTEAFF.

This clone has only a few counts. The chain couples TRBV10-3 to TRBJ2-7; 7 positions agree with TRBD2. The CDR3 totals 13 residues. The germline CDR1 and CDR2 sequences are ENHRY and SYGVKD. The junction had 6 bases not matched to a gene; V was cut back by 4 bases and J by 6 bases. The CDR3 loop is CAISGASGTEQYF. The CDR3 DNA sequence: TGTGCCATCAGTGGGGCTAGCGGCACCGAGCAGTACTTC.

The sample holds many counts of this clone. The rearrangement links TRBV27 to TRBJ2-7; no definite D call. CDR1 and CDR2 (germline): MNHEY, SMNVEV (reference sequence). The germline V and J ends were trimmed by 5 bases and 0 bases, with 11 bases remaining between them. There are 14 residues in the CDR3. The CDR3, as DNA: TGTGCCAGCAGTATTACCGGGCCCTCCTACGAGCAGTACTTC. It encodes CASSITGPSYEQYF.

This clone was counted once. This sequence joins TRBV5-5 and TRBJ2-1, with 14 bases identical to TRBD2. Unmatched junction bases numbered 15, after V lost 5 bases and J lost 2 bases. The CDR3 has 20 residues. Germline CDR1 SGHKS, CDR2 YYEKEE (reference sequence). The CDR3 spells CASRLTPGLAGVGTYNEQFF. CDR3 DNA sequence: TGTGCCAGCAGGTTGACCCCGGGACTAGCGGGAGTTGGGACCTACAATGAGCAGTTCTTC.

The genes are TRBV6-5 and TRBJ1-2, with a tentative D call TRBD1 (5 bases). The germline V gene has CDR1 MNHEY and CDR2 SVGAGI. The CDR3 has 15 amino acids. V was trimmed by 2 bases and J by 8 bases, leaving 18 bases between them. The CDR3 region is CASSYRQLRVGGYTF. CDR3 in DNA: TGTGCCAGCAGTTACCGACAGCTCCGAGTTGGCGGCTACACCTTC.

The V gene is TRBV7-2, the J gene TRBJ1-2, with 7 bases fitting TRBD1. Germline V lookup: CDR1 SGHTA, CDR2 FQGNSA. V shed 4 bases and J 2 bases; nucleotides not matched to a gene: 7. The CDR3 has 15 amino acids. The CDR3 region has the DNA TGTGCCAGCAGCTCGTACAGACAGGGCAACTATGGCTACACCTTC. This translates into CASSSYRQGNYGYTF.

V gene TRBV28 combines with J gene TRBJ2-7, with 10 nucleotides matching TRBD1. Germline V gene lookup returns CDR1 MDHEN and CDR2 SYDVKM. The CDR3 is 13 amino acids. Trimming took 10 bases from V and 4 from J; bases not matched to a gene: 7. CDR3 loop: CATRDRGRYEQYF. The CDR3 coding sequence is TGTGCCACCCGGGACAGGGGAAGGTACGAGCAGTACTTC.

This clone came up once. This sequence joins TRBV7-2 and TRBJ2-7; the D gene is possibly TRBD2 (6 bases). This CDR3 spans 15 amino acids. V shed 5 bases and J shed 1 base, with 15 bases lying between them. Per germline, CDR1 SGHTA and CDR2 FQGNSA. This CDR3 reads CASSQGLATSYEQYF. CDR3 nucleotides: TGTGCCAGCAGCCAGGGACTTGCCACTTCCTACGAGCAGTACTTC.

The rearrangement links TRBV28 to TRBJ1-5; the D gene is possibly TRBD1 (6 bases). Germline assignment: CDR1 MDHEN and CDR2 SYDVKM. The CDR3 is made up of 15 amino acids. Trimming stripped 8 bases from V and 7 bases from J, with 21 bases between. The CDR3 spells CASGASSGGQQPQHF. The CDR3 bases are TGTGCCAGCGGGGCCTCGAGCGGGGGGCAACAGCCCCAGCATTTT.

This CDR3 is CASRPWTSGRGDTGELFF. CDR3 sequence (DNA): TGTGCCAGCAGGCCTTGGACTAGCGGGAGAGGGGACACCGGGGAGCTGTTTTTT. V gene TRBV2 combines with J gene TRBJ2-2; 13 bases are a match to TRBD2. The CDR3 is 18 residues long. V shed 6 bases, J shed 3 bases, and the junction held 10 bases outside the gene matches. Germline assignment: CDR1 SNHLY and CDR2 FYNNEI.

The chain joins TRBV5-1 to TRBJ2-7, with TRBD1 identical over 10 bases. With 7 bases clipped from V and 4 bases from J, the junction kept 11 bases outside the gene matches. Per germline, CDR1 SGHRS and CDR2 YFSETQ. This CDR3 region has 15 residues. CDR3 DNA sequence: TGCGCCAGCTCTCGAGGGGGGACAGGGGAATACGAGCAGTACTTC. Protein: CASSRGGTGEYEQYF.

The chain employs TRBV5-4 and TRBJ1-2, with 8 bases lining up with TRBD1. Germline CDR1 is SGHNT and CDR2 is YYREEE (reference sequence). With 1 base clipped from V and 2 bases from J, the junction kept 4 bases outside the gene matches. This CDR3 region has 15 residues. CDR3 in DNA: TGTGCCAGCAGCTTGCCAGGGGGCCTAAACTATGGCTACACCTTC. It encodes CASSLPGGLNYGYTF.

The chain is built from TRBV27 and TRBJ2-1, with D possibly being TRBD2 (5 bases). Germline V lookup: CDR1 MNHEY, CDR2 SMNVEV (reference sequence). Trimming shortened V by 2 bases and J by 3 bases, and 11 bases separated the two germline ends. The CDR3 has 15 residues. CDR3 sequence (DNA): TGTGCCAGCAGTTTAGAGGGAGTTTTCTACAATGAGCAGTTCTTC. Residues: CASSLEGVFYNEQFF.

The V gene is TRBV2, the J gene TRBJ1-4, with 7 bases matching TRBD1. This CDR3 spans 15 amino acids. V lost 6 bases to trimming and J lost 7 bases; unmatched junction nucleotides: 11. Germline V CDR1 and CDR2: SNHLY, FYNNEI. The CDR3 sequence: CASRDRAGGLEKLFF. CDR3 nucleotide sequence: TGTGCCAGCAGGGACCGTGCAGGGGGTCTTGAAAAACTGTTTTTT.

In DNA, the CDR3 is TGCGCCAGCAGCGTAGCTACAGGGGGCTATGGCTACACCTTC. It translates to CASSVATGGYGYTF. V and J are TRBV5-1 and TRBJ1-2, with 8 bases aligning to TRBD1. CDR1 and CDR2 from the germline V gene are SGHRS and YFSETQ. CDR3 length: 14 residues. V lost 4 bases and J lost 4; bases outside the gene matches: 6. The complete variable domain, with remaining parts taken from reference TRBV5-1 and TRBJ1-2, reads KAGVTQTPRYLIKTRGQQVTLSCSPISGHRSVSWYQQTPGQGLQFLFEYFSETQRNKGNFPGRFSGRQFSNSRSEMNVSTLELGDSALYLCASSVATGGYGYTFGSGTRLTVV.

This chain joins TRBV7-8 and TRBJ2-2; D uncertain. CDR1 SGHVS and CDR2 FQNEAQ come from the germline V gene. V lost 2 bases, J lost 4 bases, and 8 bases lay in between. There are 14 residues in the CDR3. CDR3 loop: CASSLLAATGELFF. For the CDR3, the DNA is TGTGCCAGCAGCTTATTAGCAGCCACCGGGGAGCTGTTTTTT. Looking up the rest from reference TRBV7-8 and TRBJ2-2 gives the full variable domain: GAGVSQSPRYKVAKRGQDVALRCDPISGHVSLFWYQQALGQGPEFLTYFQNEAQLDKSGLPSDRFFAERPEGSVSTLKIQRTQQEDSAVYLCASSLLAATGELFFGEGSRLTVL.

This sequence joins TRBV9 and TRBJ2-1, with D perhaps TRBD1 or TRBD2 (5 bases each). Per the germline V gene, CDR1 is SGDLS and CDR2 is YYNGEE. The ends were cut back, 1 base at V and 7 bases at J, with 18 bases in the middle. CDR3 length: 16 amino acids. The CDR3 loop is CASSVRGGSDQNEQFF. The CDR3 DNA reads TGTGCCAGCAGCGTAAGGGGTGGGAGCGACCAGAATGAGCAGTTCTTC.

The chain combines TRBV4-2 with TRBJ2-7; 11 nucleotides line up with TRBD2. The CDR3 has 14 amino acids. From germline, CDR1 is LGHNA and CDR2 YNFKEQ. V shed 5 bases and J 3 bases; nucleotides not matched to a gene: 3. In DNA form, the CDR3 reads TGTGCCAGCAGCTCCGGGACTAGCGGCTACGAGCAGTACTTC. This gives the protein CASSSGTSGYEQYF.